These 32 T cell receptor beta chains originate from one sample sequenced in a study of T-cell memory formation after mild COVID-19. MiXCR was run by TCRdb on the 5' RACE reads, yielding one entry per CDR3 protein. Here the sample spans 90,000 to 120,000 distinct CDR3 sequences, approximately 15% being singletons. Sequenced material: PBMCs or a T cell subset sorted from them (not recorded which). These receptors originate from a man younger than 35 who had mild COVID-19 (a few samples of this study predate the infection). Cell type and time point are not known.

The chain is built from TRBV4-1 and TRBJ1-2; D is undetermined. V was pared by 3 bases and J by 7 bases, with 9 bases between. The germline V gene has CDR1 MGHRA and CDR2 YSYEKL. This CDR3 has 12 residues. The chain's CDR3 is CASSHPIGGYTF. Here the CDR3 DNA reads TGCGCCAGCAGCCACCCCATTGGTGGCTACACCTTC.

The rearrangement links TRBV4-1 to TRBJ2-2; D is ambiguous. The CDR3 covers 15 residues. Germline V lookup: CDR1 MGHRA, CDR2 YSYEKL. With 4 bases removed from V and 1 base from J, the gap between germline ends came to 10 bases. In DNA form, the CDR3 reads TGCGCCAGCAGCCTACGGACGGGGAACACCGGGGAGCTGTTTTTT. This encodes CASSLRTGNTGELFF.

This clonotype was seen many times. The chain recombines TRBV7-8 with TRBJ2-3, with 10 bases that match TRBD2. Germline V gene data show CDR1 as SGHVS and CDR2 as FQNEAQ. The CDR3 consists of 15 residues. V dropped 5 bases and J dropped 9; count of bases not matched to a gene: 11. CDR3 sequence (DNA): TGTGCCAGCAGCCATCAGCGGGGGGGGAGGGAGACGCAGTATTTT. Translation gives CASSHQRGGRETQYF.

V is TRBV28 and J is TRBJ1-5; 7 nucleotides align to TRBD1. The CDR3 spans 14 residues. Germline V CDR1 and CDR2: MDHEN, SYDVKM. J lost 0 bases, V lost 10 bases, and 6 bases had no gene match. CDR3 DNA: TGTGCCACCGAGGGACAGTATAGCAATCAGCCCCAGCATTTT. Its protein is CATEGQYSNQPQHF. Complete variable domain (other parts from reference TRBV28 and TRBJ1-5): DVKVTQSSRYLVKRTGEKVFLECVQDMDHENMFWYRQDPGLGLRLIYFSYDVKMKEKGDIPEGYSVSREKKERFSLILESASTNQTSMYLCATEGQYSNQPQHFGDGTRLSIL.

This clonotype was recorded many times. This chain connects TRBV6-5 to TRBJ2-3; possible D gene TRBD2, 6 bases. The germline V and J ends were trimmed by 2 bases and 4 bases, with 10 bases remaining between them. The CDR3 is 14 amino acids. Germline values: CDR1 MNHEY, CDR2 SVGAGI. CDR3 region: CASSYAGGADTQYF. CDR3 sequence (DNA): TGTGCCAGCAGTTACGCCGGGGGAGCAGATACGCAGTATTTT.

J is TRBJ2-1 and V is TRBV7-9, with D possibly being TRBD2 (6 bases). Per the germline V gene, CDR1 is SEHNR and CDR2 is FQNEAQ (reference sequence). The V and J ends lost 2 bases and 0 bases respectively, with 14 bases between them. This CDR3 comprises 17 residues. The CDR3 region is CASSLTLAASSYNEQFF. The CDR3 DNA follows: TGTGCCAGCAGCTTAACATTAGCGGCAAGCTCCTACAATGAGCAGTTCTTC.

This sequence joins TRBV20-1 and TRBJ2-7; the match to TRBD2 covers 9 bases. The CDR3 has 17 residues. Per the germline V gene, CDR1 is DFQATT and CDR2 is SNEGSKA (reference sequence). With V trimmed by 1 base and J by 3 bases, 13 bases remained unmatched. CDR3 bases: TGCAGTGCTAGAGCACCGCTGGGGCTAGCGGGGAACTACGAGCAGTACGTC. Residues: CSARAPLGLAGNYEQYV.

Here the CDR3 reads CASTEGYGYTF. As DNA, the CDR3 is TGTGCCAGCACCGAGGGATATGGCTACACCTTC. This chain uses TRBV2 with TRBJ1-2; D is unresolved. Deletions cut 7 bases from V and 5 bases from J, with 8 bases between. The CDR3 runs to 11 residues. The germline V gene has CDR1 SNHLY and CDR2 FYNNEI. The full variable domain, its missing parts supplied by reference TRBV2 and TRBJ1-2, is EPEVTQTPSHQVTQMGQEVILRCVPISNHLYFYWYRQILGQKVEFLVSFYNNEISEKSEIFDDQFSVERPDGSNFTLKIRSTKLEDSAMYFCASTEGYGYTFGSGTRLTVV.

This clonotype was observed a handful of times. This chain connects TRBV9 to TRBJ2-1, with a weak D call TRBD2 (6 bases). This CDR3 contains 16 residues. Trimming took 3 bases from V and 2 from J, leaving 15 bases between them. In germline, CDR1 is SGDLS, CDR2 YYNGEE. CDR3 loop: CASSAPGTLTYNEQFF. The CDR3 DNA reads TGTGCCAGCAGCGCGCCCGGGACTCTCACCTACAATGAGCAGTTCTTC.

This chain links TRBV12-3 or TRBV12-4 with TRBJ2-2; D ambiguous. This CDR3 is built from 12 residues. V was clipped by 3 bases and J by 5 bases, with 4 bases between them. The DNA of the CDR3 is TGTGCCAGCAGTTTTGAGACCGGGGAGCTGTTTTTT. It is translated as CASSFETGELFF.

This chain joins TRBV4-1 and TRBJ2-2, with 7 bases aligning to TRBD2. Germline CDR1 and CDR2: MGHRA and YSYEKL. After removal of 5 bases from V and 1 base from J, the junction contained 4 bases not matched to a gene. The CDR3 runs 15 residues. The CDR3 sequence: CASSAGTMNTGELFF. The CDR3 DNA reads TGCGCCAGCAGCGCCGGGACTATGAACACCGGGGAGCTGTTTTTT.

This clonotype was counted only a few times. V is TRBV4-1 and J is TRBJ1-1, with D hard to call. Trimming cost V 4 bases and J 5 bases, with 17 bases left between them. The CDR3 is 15 amino acids. In germline, CDR1 is MGHRA, CDR2 YSYEKL. The CDR3 DNA sequence: TGCGCCAGCAGCCCCTCCGAGGTCTCGGGGACTGAAGCTTTCTTT. Encoded protein: CASSPSEVSGTEAFF.

The chain recombines TRBV14 with TRBJ2-7; D call uncertain. Germline loops: CDR1 SGHDN, CDR2 FVKESK. The CDR3 has 12 residues. V was shortened by 1 base and J by 1 base, with 2 bases between the two germline ends. Written as DNA, the CDR3 is TGTGCCAGCAGCCAAGGGTCCTACGAGCAGTACGTC. Translation: CASSQGSYEQYV.

In this sample, this clonotype turned up a few times. This chain links TRBV5-1 with TRBJ2-5; 16 nucleotides align to TRBD2. J lost 4 bases, V lost 2 bases, and 5 bases had no gene match. CDR3 size: 17 residues. Germline-derived CDR1 and CDR2 are SGHRS and YFSETQ. The CDR3 region is CASSFGTSGGAAETQYF. In nucleotides, the CDR3 is TGCGCCAGCAGCTTCGGGACTAGCGGGGGGGCCGCAGAGACCCAGTACTTC.

This clonotype was recorded a few times. The chain uses TRBV7-9 and TRBJ1-1, with D possibly being TRBD1 (6 bases). Germline CDR1 reads SEHNR; CDR2 reads FQNEAQ (reference sequence). Trimming left V 3 bases short and J 4 bases short, with 15 bases between. The CDR3 is 15 residues long. This CDR3 is CASSFLTGLGTEAFF. CDR3 coding DNA: TGTGCCAGCAGCTTCCTTACAGGGTTAGGCACTGAAGCTTTCTTT.

This clonotype has just a few counts. V is TRBV7-2 and J is TRBJ2-7; 10 bases line up with TRBD1. The CDR3 covers 13 residues. Germline values: CDR1 SGHTA, CDR2 FQGNSA. Unmatched junction bases numbered 4, after V lost 5 bases and J lost 6 bases. Here the CDR3 DNA reads TGTGCCAGCAGCCTTCGGACAGGGGGCGAGCAGTACTTC. Residues: CASSLRTGGEQYF. Variable domain in full (rest from reference TRBV7-2 and TRBJ2-7): GAGVSQSPSNKVTEKGKDVELRCDPISGHTALYWYRQSLGQGLEFLIYFQGNSAPDKSGLPSDRFSAERTGGSVSTLTIQRTQQEDSAVYLCASSLRTGGEQYFGPGTRLTVT.

This chain joins TRBV7-2 and TRBJ1-6, with TRBD1 matching 7 bases. CDR1 and CDR2 from the germline V gene are SGHTA and FQGNSA. This CDR3 spans 14 amino acids. V was pared by 7 bases and J by 7 bases, with 7 bases of the junction left unmatched. The CDR3 is CASKTGTENSPLHF. The CDR3 coding sequence is TGTGCCAGCAAAACCGGGACAGAGAATTCACCCCTCCACTTT.

This clonotype was detected a few times. This sequence joins TRBV6-6 and TRBJ1-5; no clear D. The V end was cut by 4 bases, the J end by 7 bases, with 11 bases between. This CDR3 is built from 13 residues. Germline V CDR1 and CDR2: MNHNY, SVGAGI (reference sequence). The CDR3 DNA reads as TGTGCCAGCAGTTTCTCATCAGAACAGCCCCAGCATTTT. The encoded protein is CASSFSSEQPQHF.

This chain uses TRBV7-6 with TRBJ2-2, with 11 bases that match TRBD2. CDR3 length equals 19 residues. Germline loops: CDR1 SGHVS, CDR2 FNYEAQ. The V gene end was trimmed by 4 bases and the J gene end by 5 bases; junction bases not matched to a gene: 15. CDR3 amino acids: CASSSGLAALTFETGELFF. CDR3 nucleotide sequence: TGTGCCAGCAGCTCGGGACTAGCGGCATTGACGTTTGAAACCGGGGAGCTGTTTTTT. Filled out from reference TRBV7-6 and TRBJ2-2, the complete variable domain reads GAGVSQSPRYKVTKRGQDVALRCDPISGHVSLYWYRQALGQGPEFLTYFNYEAQQDKSGLPNDRFSAERPEGSISTLTIQRTEQRDSAMYRCASSSGLAALTFETGELFFGEGSRLTVL.

V is TRBV7-9 and J is TRBJ2-7, with 8 bases matching TRBD2. The CDR3 covers 15 residues. J gave up 2 bases and V 5 bases, and 8 bases lay outside the gene matches. In germline, CDR1 is SEHNR, CDR2 FQNEAQ (reference sequence). Here the CDR3 reads CASSGSRGGTYEQYV. Here the CDR3 DNA reads TGTGCCAGCAGCGGTAGCCGGGGGGGAACCTACGAGCAGTACGTC.

J is TRBJ2-7 and V is TRBV5-6; 13 bases match TRBD2. This CDR3 contains 17 residues. Germline V gives CDR1 SGHDT, CDR2 YYEEEE. V shed 4 bases, J shed 1 base, and the junction held 8 bases outside the gene matches. The CDR3 DNA reads TGTGCCAGCAGCGAGGGACTAGCGGGGCTTGTATCCTACGAGCAGTACTTC. As protein: CASSEGLAGLVSYEQYF.

At least ten counts were recorded for this clonotype. This sequence joins TRBV20-1 and TRBJ2-7; TRBD2 might be the D (6 bases). The ends were cut back, 4 bases at V and 4 bases at J, with 14 bases in the middle. The CDR3 spans 13 residues. Germline CDR1 and CDR2: DFQATT and SNEGSKA (reference sequence). CDR3 nucleotide sequence: TGCAGTGCTATTCTAGCGAATCGGTACGAGCAGTACTTC. It is translated as CSAILANRYEQYF.

V gene TRBV4-1 combines with J gene TRBJ2-3, with a weak D call TRBD1 (6 bases). The length of the CDR3 is 15 residues. Germline values: CDR1 MGHRA, CDR2 YSYEKL. Trimming stripped 1 base from V and 4 bases from J, with 12 bases between. As DNA, the CDR3 is TGCGCCAGCAGCCAAGTCCTACAGGGTTCAGATACGCAGTATTTT. This gives the protein CASSQVLQGSDTQYF.

The V and J genes are TRBV29-1 and TRBJ1-1; tentative D call: TRBD1 (5 bases). V lost 1 base, J lost 7 bases, and 13 bases lay in between. CDR1 SQVTM and CDR2 ANQGSEA come from the germline V gene. CDR3 size: 13 residues. CDR3 sequence (DNA): TGCAGCGTTGAAGGCGCGGTGGGGGTTGAAGCTTTCTTT. Its translation: CSVEGAVGVEAFF.

This clonotype has more than one count but fewer than ten. The junction shows a germline mismatch at one end, possibly a read error. This rearrangement joins TRBV4-1 to TRBJ2-7; perhaps TRBD2 as D (5 bases). The CDR3 is 14 residues long. CDR1 and CDR2 from the germline V gene are MGHRA and YSYEKL. The CDR3 is CASRQVEGDYEQYF. For the CDR3, the DNA is TGCGCCAGCAGACAAGTCGAGGGCGACTACGAGCAGTACTTC.

The rearrangement joins TRBV4-3 to TRBJ2-1; TRBD1 agrees at 10 bases. There are 16 residues in the CDR3. V lost 1 base, J lost 7 bases, and 7 bases stayed unmatched. CDR1 is LGHNA and CDR2 is YSLEER in the germline V gene. CDR3 sequence reads: CASSQGRQGARNEQFF. DNA for the CDR3: TGCGCCAGCAGCCAAGGGAGACAGGGGGCGCGGAATGAGCAGTTCTTC.

J is TRBJ1-2 and V is TRBV7-8, with 9 bases lining up with TRBD1. The CDR3 contains 16 residues. Trimming took 5 bases from V and 7 from J; bases not matched to a gene: 14. From germline, CDR1 is SGHVS and CDR2 FQNEAQ. The CDR3 DNA is TGTGCCAGCAGCCACGGGACAGGGACGGAAGGGATTGGCTACACCTTC. Translating gives CASSHGTGTEGIGYTF.

This clonotype was counted many times. This rearrangement joins TRBV19 to TRBJ2-7; 7 positions match TRBD2. This CDR3 spans 13 amino acids. The V gene end was trimmed by 5 bases and the J gene end by 0 bases; junction bases not matched to a gene: 1. Germline-derived CDR1 and CDR2 are LNHDA and SQIVND (reference sequence). This chain's CDR3 is CASSWGGSYEQYF. The CDR3 DNA reads TGTGCCAGTAGTTGGGGGGGCTCCTACGAGCAGTACTTC.

The chain uses TRBV5-1 and TRBJ2-5; D perhaps matches TRBD2 (5 bases). The CDR3 consists of 15 residues. CDR1 is SGHRS and CDR2 is YFSETQ in the germline V gene. The germline V and J ends were trimmed by 2 bases and 0 bases, with 11 bases remaining between them. The CDR3 reads CASSLLDTYQETQYF. In DNA, the CDR3 is TGCGCCAGCAGCTTACTAGACACGTACCAAGAGACCCAGTACTTC.

The table lists this clonotype with a few counts. The V gene is TRBV7-2, the J gene TRBJ2-7; 9 nucleotides agree with TRBD2. The CDR3 is 15 amino acids. The ends lost 8 bases at V and 2 bases at J; junction bases unmatched: 10. Germline CDR1 reads SGHTA; CDR2 reads FQGNSA. CDR3 protein: CASGFFSGGPYEQYF. CDR3 coding DNA: TGTGCCAGCGGATTTTTTAGCGGGGGCCCCTACGAGCAGTACTTC.

The gene calls are TRBV20-1 and TRBJ1-5; a weak D match, TRBD1 (5 bases). V was cut by 3 bases and J by 5 bases, with 14 bases left in between. Germline V lookup: CDR1 DFQATT, CDR2 SNEGSKA (reference sequence). The length of the CDR3 is 14 residues. The CDR3 DNA reads TGCAGTGCTAGCCCACAGGACAACTATCAGCCCCAGCATTTT. It encodes CSASPQDNYQPQHF.

The chain joins TRBV27 to TRBJ2-5; perhaps TRBD2 as D (5 bases). Germline CDR1 reads MNHEY; CDR2 reads SMNVEV (reference sequence). CDR3 length: 14 residues. V shed 5 bases and J shed 4 bases, with 14 bases lying between them. This CDR3 is CASSGPSSGETQYF. The DNA for the CDR3 is TGTGCCAGCAGTGGGCCTAGCTCCGGAGAGACCCAGTACTTC.